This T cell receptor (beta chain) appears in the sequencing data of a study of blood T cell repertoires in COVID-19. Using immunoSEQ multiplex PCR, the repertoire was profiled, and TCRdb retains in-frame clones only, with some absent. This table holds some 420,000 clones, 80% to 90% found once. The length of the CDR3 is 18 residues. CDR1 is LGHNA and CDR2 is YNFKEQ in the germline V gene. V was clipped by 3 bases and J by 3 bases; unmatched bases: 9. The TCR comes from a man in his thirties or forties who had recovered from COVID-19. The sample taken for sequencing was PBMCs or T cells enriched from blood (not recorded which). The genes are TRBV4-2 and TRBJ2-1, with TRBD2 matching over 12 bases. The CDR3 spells CASSQGGTSGPYYNEQFF. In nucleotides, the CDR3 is TGTGCCAGCAGCCAGGGCGGGACTAGCGGGCCCTACTACAATGAGCAGTTCTTC.